The sequence of this T cell receptor (beta chain) was determined in a study of TIL therapy for anti-PD-1-resistant metastatic lung cancer. Whole-study results and caveats: This highly selected cohort may not generalize to typical lung cancer patients. Compared with baseline intratumoral T cells, expanded TIL cultures were more clonal and less diverse (around 5.7% vs 31%).

Time point of the sample: pre-treatment sample, taken before nivolumab and TIL therapy. Pleural nodules or supraclavicular lymph nodes made up most of the excised metastases sampled. Germline CDR1 LNHDA, CDR2 SQIVND (reference sequence). This CDR3 has 15 amino acids. Trimming took 5 bases from V and 2 from J, leaving 14 bases between them. On this clone itself: Its matching antigen is unknown.

The libraries were made with immunoSEQ v3. Data came from immunoSEQ multiplex PCR; TCRdb stores just in-frame clones and leaves some out. The sample consists of roughly 2,500 clones, around 70% of them appearing once. This sequence joins TRBV19 and TRBJ2-3; tentative D call: TRBD1 (6 bases). This TCR came from a person between 25 and 79 years old with non-small cell lung cancer. Some clones in this sample may be carry-over from other donors' samples. The sequences come from tumor tissue, collected at baseline. CDR3 bases: TGTGCCAGTAGTCTGAGGGGGTCCTACACAGATACGCAGTATTTT. Protein: CASSLRGSYTDTQYF.